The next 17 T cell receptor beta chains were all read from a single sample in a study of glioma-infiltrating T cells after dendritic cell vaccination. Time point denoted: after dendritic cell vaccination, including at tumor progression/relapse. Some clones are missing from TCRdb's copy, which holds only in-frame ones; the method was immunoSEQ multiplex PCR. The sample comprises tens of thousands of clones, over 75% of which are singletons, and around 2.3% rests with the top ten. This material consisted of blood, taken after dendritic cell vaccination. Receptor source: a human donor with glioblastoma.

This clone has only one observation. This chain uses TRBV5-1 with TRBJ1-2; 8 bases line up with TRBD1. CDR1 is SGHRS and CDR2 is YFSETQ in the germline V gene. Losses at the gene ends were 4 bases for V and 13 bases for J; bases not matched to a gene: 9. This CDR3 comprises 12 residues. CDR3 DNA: TGCGCCAGCAGCCTCGGACAGGGTAACTGCACCTTC. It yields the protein CASSLGQGNCTF.

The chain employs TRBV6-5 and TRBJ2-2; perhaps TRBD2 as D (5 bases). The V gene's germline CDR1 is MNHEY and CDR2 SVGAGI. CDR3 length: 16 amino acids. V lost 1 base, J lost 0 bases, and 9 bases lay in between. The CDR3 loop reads CASSYWLASNTGELFF. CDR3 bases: TGTGCCAGCAGTTACTGGCTAGCTTCGAACACCGGGGAGCTGTTTTTT.

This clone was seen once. The CDR3 bases are TGTGCCAGCAGCTTGGACCTAGTGCGGGTGAGCTACGAGCAGTACTTC. Protein: CASSLDLVRVSYEQYF. The chain recombines TRBV11-2 with TRBJ2-7, with D maybe TRBD2 (5 bases). CDR3 length: 16 residues. Germline assignment: CDR1 SGHAT and CDR2 FQNNGV. Between the trimmed V and J ends, which lost 3 bases and 3 bases, there was a span of 18 bases.

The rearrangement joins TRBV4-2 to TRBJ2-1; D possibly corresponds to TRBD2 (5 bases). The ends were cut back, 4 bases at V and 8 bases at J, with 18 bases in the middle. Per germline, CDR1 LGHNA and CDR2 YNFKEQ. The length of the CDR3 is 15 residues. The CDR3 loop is CASSPLPSRDYEQFF. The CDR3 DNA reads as TGTGCCAGCAGCCCCCTGCCCAGTCGGGATTATGAGCAGTTCTTC.

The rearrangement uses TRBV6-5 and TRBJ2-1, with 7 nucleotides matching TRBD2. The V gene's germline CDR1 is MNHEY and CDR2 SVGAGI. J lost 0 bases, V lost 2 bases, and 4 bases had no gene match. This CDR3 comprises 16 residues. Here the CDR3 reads CASSYMGGSSYNEQFF. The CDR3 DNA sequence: TGTGCCAGCAGTTACATGGGCGGGAGCTCCTACAATGAGCAGTTCTTC.

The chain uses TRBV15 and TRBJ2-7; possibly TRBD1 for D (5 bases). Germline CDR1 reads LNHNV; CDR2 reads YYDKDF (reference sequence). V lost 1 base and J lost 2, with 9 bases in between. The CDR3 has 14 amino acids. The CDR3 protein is CATSRGRATYEQYF. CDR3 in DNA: TGTGCCACCAGCAGAGGCAGGGCAACCTACGAGCAGTACTTC.

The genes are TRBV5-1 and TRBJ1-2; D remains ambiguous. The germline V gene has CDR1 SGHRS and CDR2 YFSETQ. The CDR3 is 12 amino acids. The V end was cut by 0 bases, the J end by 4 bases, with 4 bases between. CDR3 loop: CASSLVGYGYTF. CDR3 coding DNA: TGCGCCAGCAGCTTGGTCGGCTATGGCTACACCTTC.

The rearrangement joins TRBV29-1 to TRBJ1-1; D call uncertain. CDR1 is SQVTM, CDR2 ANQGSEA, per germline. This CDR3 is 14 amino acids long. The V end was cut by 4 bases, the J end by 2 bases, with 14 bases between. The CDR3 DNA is TGCAGCGTTGTAGAGGGTTCGGGAAACACTGAAGCTTTCTTT. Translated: CSVVEGSGNTEAFF.

CDR3 in DNA: TGTGCCAGCAGCTTAGATCTGGGTCGGGGTGGCTACACCTTC. Translating gives CASSLDLGRGGYTF. The chain recombines TRBV13 with TRBJ1-2; the D is unclear. The V and J ends lost 1 base and 7 bases respectively, with 13 bases between them. Germline CDR1 PRHDT, CDR2 FYEKMQ (reference sequence). The CDR3 sequence is 14 residues long.

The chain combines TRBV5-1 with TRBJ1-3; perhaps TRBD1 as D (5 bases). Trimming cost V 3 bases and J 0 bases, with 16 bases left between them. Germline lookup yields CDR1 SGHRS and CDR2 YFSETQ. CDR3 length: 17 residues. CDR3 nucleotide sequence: TGCGCCAGCAGCTCGGACACTCCCGGCAGCTCTGGAAACACCATATATTTT. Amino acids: CASSSDTPGSSGNTIYF.

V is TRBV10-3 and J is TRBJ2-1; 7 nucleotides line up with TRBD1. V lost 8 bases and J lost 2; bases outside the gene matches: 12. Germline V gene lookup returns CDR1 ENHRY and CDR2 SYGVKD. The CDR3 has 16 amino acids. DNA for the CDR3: TGTGCCATCCAAGACCCGAAAGGGGGCCCCTACAATGAGCAGTTCTTC. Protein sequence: CAIQDPKGGPYNEQFF.

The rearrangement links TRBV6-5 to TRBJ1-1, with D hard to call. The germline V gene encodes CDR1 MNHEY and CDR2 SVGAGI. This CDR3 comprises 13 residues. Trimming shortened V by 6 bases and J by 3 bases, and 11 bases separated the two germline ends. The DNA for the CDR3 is TGTGCCAGCAGCAGTAGCACATACACTGAAGCTTTCTTT. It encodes CASSSSTYTEAFF.

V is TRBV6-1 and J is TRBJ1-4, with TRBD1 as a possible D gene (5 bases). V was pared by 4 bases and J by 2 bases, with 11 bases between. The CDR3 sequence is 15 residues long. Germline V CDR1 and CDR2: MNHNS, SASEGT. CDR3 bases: TGTGCCAGCAGTGCCAGCTCAGGGACTAATGAAAAACTGTTTTTT. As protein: CASSASSGTNEKLFF.

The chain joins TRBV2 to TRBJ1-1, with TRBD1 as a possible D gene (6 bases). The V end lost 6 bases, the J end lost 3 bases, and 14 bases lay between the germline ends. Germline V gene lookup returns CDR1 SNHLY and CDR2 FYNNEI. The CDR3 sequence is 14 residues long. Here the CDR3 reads CASRTGLLDTEAFF. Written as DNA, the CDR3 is TGTGCCAGCAGGACAGGCCTCCTGGACACTGAAGCTTTCTTT.

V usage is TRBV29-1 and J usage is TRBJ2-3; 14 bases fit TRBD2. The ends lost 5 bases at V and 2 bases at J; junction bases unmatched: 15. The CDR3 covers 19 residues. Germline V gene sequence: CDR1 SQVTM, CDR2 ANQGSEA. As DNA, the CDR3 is TGCAGCGTTACGCGACTAGCGGGAGGGCCCGCAAGTAACACAGATACGCAGTATTTT. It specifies CSVTRLAGGPASNTDTQYF.

The CDR3 region is CASSFRTAQLWLFTF. In DNA, the CDR3 is TGTGCCAGCAGCTTTAGGACAGCCCAACTATGGCTATTCACCTTC. The rearrangement uses TRBV5-6 and TRBJ1-2; a weak D match, TRBD1 (6 bases). CDR3 length equals 15 residues. Trimming removed 2 bases from V and 13 bases from J, with 24 bases in between. Germline lookup yields CDR1 SGHDT and CDR2 YYEEEE.

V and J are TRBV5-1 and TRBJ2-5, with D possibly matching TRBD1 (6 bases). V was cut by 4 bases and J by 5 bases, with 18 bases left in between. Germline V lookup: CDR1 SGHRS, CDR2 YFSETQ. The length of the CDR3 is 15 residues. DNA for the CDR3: TGCGCCAGCAGCCCTACGGGCCCAAGGGGGGAGACCCAGTACTTC. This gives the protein CASSPTGPRGETQYF.